Below are 13 T cell receptor beta chains sequenced from a single sample in a study of CD8+ T cells in alopecia areata. Reverse transcribed after extraction, RNA yielded cDNA as the sequencing template. The assay was immunoSEQ multiplex PCR, and TCRdb's table has in-frame clones only and misses some. The data contain 200,000 or so clones, 30% to 40% of them singletons. The treatment denotes: oral pan-JAK inhibitor, 5-10 mg twice daily. Specimen: CD4+ T cells sorted from blood, collected at roughly week 30, from a patient treated with tofacitinib. All receptors come from a human donor with alopecia areata.

This clone was observed a few times. The chain links TRBV29-1 to TRBJ1-6; possible D gene TRBD1, 6 bases. Trimming shortened V by 6 bases and J by 4 bases, and 10 bases separated the two germline ends. Germline CDR1 SQVTM, CDR2 ANQGSEA. CDR3 length equals 13 residues. CDR3 residues: CSVGTPYNSPLHF. CDR3 nucleotide sequence: TGCAGCGTCGGGACACCGTATAATTCACCCCTCCACTTT.

The chain carries TRBV30 and TRBJ2-1; 11 bases match TRBD2. The CDR3 loop spans 16 amino acids. Germline CDR1 and CDR2: GTSNPN and SVGIG (reference sequence). V dropped 2 bases and J dropped 8; count of bases not matched to a gene: 11. The CDR3 sequence is CAWSNYGTSGSDEQFF. The CDR3 DNA is TGTGCCTGGAGTAATTATGGAACTAGCGGGAGCGATGAGCAGTTCTTC.

The V gene is TRBV21-1, the J gene TRBJ2-4; TRBD2, the table's D call, lacks a check against the DNA. TRBV21-1 constitutes a pseudogene. There are 21 residues in the CDR3. Here the CDR3 reads CASSTRSRTSGRWRGKNIQYF. The DNA of the CDR3 is TGTGCCAGCAGCACCCGCTCCCGGACTAGCGGACGCTGGCGGGGCAAAAACATTCAGTACTTC.

The chain couples TRBV11-2 to TRBJ2-2; D ambiguous. Germline-derived CDR1 and CDR2 are SGHAT and FQNNGV. The CDR3 length is 15 residues. Trimming took 5 bases from V and 1 from J, leaving 11 bases between them. CDR3 DNA: TGTGCCAGCAGCCTCGGGCAGAAGAACACCGGGGAGCTGTTTTTT. This translates into CASSLGQKNTGELFF.

This chain links TRBV6-1 with TRBJ2-5, with 14 bases fitting TRBD2. Germline loops: CDR1 MNHNS, CDR2 SASEGT. The CDR3 has 18 amino acids. The J segment lost 5 bases and the V segment lost 0 bases, leaving 8 bases of the junction unmatched. CDR3 sequence: CASSEAALGLAGGETQYF. The CDR3 DNA sequence: TGTGCCAGCAGTGAAGCGGCGTTAGGACTAGCGGGAGGTGAGACCCAGTACTTC.

The chain couples TRBV5-1 to TRBJ2-1; TRBD2 matches at 10 bases. The V gene end was trimmed by 3 bases and the J gene end by 6 bases; junction bases not matched to a gene: 6. The CDR3 covers 15 residues. The germline V gene has CDR1 SGHRS and CDR2 YFSETQ. DNA for the CDR3: TGCGCCAGCAGCTACGGACTAGCGGCAACCAATGAGCAGTTCTTC. It encodes CASSYGLAATNEQFF.

V usage is TRBV10-3 and J usage is TRBJ2-3; D gene ambiguous. Germline lookup yields CDR1 ENHRY and CDR2 SYGVKD. V lost 0 bases, J lost 2 bases, and 6 bases lay in between. The CDR3 covers 14 residues. The DNA of the CDR3 is TGTGCCATCAGTGAGTCGAGAGACACAGATACGCAGTATTTT. Translated, it gives CAISESRDTDTQYF.

The V call is TRBV7-2, the J call TRBJ1-1; TRBD1 matches at 7 bases. CDR3 length: 14 residues. With 2 bases clipped from V and 4 bases from J, the junction kept 4 bases outside the gene matches. From germline, CDR1 is SGHTA and CDR2 FQGNSA. For the CDR3, the DNA is TGTGCCAGCAGCTTAACAGGGGTGGGCACTGAAGCTTTCTTT. Translation gives CASSLTGVGTEAFF.

Many counts were recorded for this clone. The chain uses TRBV7-9 and TRBJ2-7, with TRBD2 as a possible D gene (5 bases). Trimming shortened V by 5 bases and J by 5 bases, and 13 bases separated the two germline ends. Per the germline V gene, CDR1 is SEHNR and CDR2 is FQNEAQ (reference sequence). The CDR3 totals 13 residues. CDR3 DNA: TGTGCCAGCAGCGCCTTTCTAGCTGACGAGCAGTACTTC. Translation: CASSAFLADEQYF.

This clone was seen only a few times. This chain connects TRBV30 to TRBJ1-1; 7 bases line up with TRBD1. The CDR3 has 15 amino acids. After removal of 2 bases from V and 1 base from J, the junction contained 7 bases not matched to a gene. Per the germline V gene, CDR1 is GTSNPN and CDR2 is SVGIG (reference sequence). The CDR3 spells CAWSPMGQSNTEAFF. CDR3 nucleotide sequence: TGTGCCTGGAGTCCCATGGGACAGTCGAACACTGAAGCTTTCTTT.

The chain employs TRBV30 and TRBJ2-7; 11 nucleotides agree with TRBD2. Per germline, CDR1 GTSNPN and CDR2 SVGIG (reference sequence). This CDR3 has 15 residues. Trimming cost V 4 bases and J 1 base; bases outside gene matches: 6. Written as DNA, the CDR3 is TGTGCCTGGAACACCGGGACTAGCGGTTCCTACGAGCAGTACTTC. This gives the protein CAWNTGTSGSYEQYF.

V usage is TRBV9 and J usage is TRBJ2-1, with D hard to call. CDR1 is SGDLS and CDR2 is YYNGEE in the germline V gene. The CDR3 has 15 amino acids. V was clipped by 0 bases and J by 6 bases, with 13 bases between them. The chain's CDR3 is CASSVDPLGGNEQFF. The CDR3 nucleotides read TGTGCCAGCAGCGTAGACCCTTTAGGCGGCAATGAGCAGTTCTTC.

This clone was counted a few times. The CDR3 protein is CASSWENEQYF. The DNA for the CDR3 is TGTGCCAGCAGCTGGGAAAACGAGCAGTACTTC. The chain recombines TRBV25-1 with TRBJ2-7, with D unresolved. CDR3 size: 11 residues. CDR1 MGHDK and CDR2 SYGVNS come from the germline V gene. V was cut by 6 bases and J by 5 bases, with 8 bases left in between.